Detailed here is one TCR beta chain. What it recognizes is unknown. This CDR3 region has 12 residues. Germline V gene lookup returns CDR1 SGHNT and CDR2 YYREEE (reference sequence). Unmatched junction bases numbered 3, after V lost 5 bases and J lost 10 bases. Both 60 Vbeta primers and 13 Jbeta primers went into the PCR. Only in-frame clones appear in the TCRdb table, and some are missing; sequencing was by immunoSEQ multiplex PCR. Seen here are roughly 77,000 clones, roughly 69% observed once, and the top ten hold 6.9%. The data stem from a study of cytomegalovirus exposure and HLA in healthy donors. About the study: Within an early data release were 85 million or so unique TCRs drawn from HLA-typed donors.

Regarding the study as a whole: Among TCR beta chains, those listed as cytomegalovirus-associated numbered over 150.

This sequence was found in a woman aged 45 to 65 in good health and CMV-seropositive. Sequenced input: PBMCs. The chain joins TRBV5-4 to TRBJ2-1; 10 positions match TRBD2. CDR3 protein: CASSWTSGEQFF. CDR3 DNA: TGTGCCAGCAGTTGGACTAGCGGAGAGCAGTTCTTC.